This T cell receptor (beta chain) is from a study of shared clonotypes between healthy human individuals. Study-level information: Each donor's CD4 naive and CD4 memory cells filled three plates apiece, CD8 naive two, and CD8 memory one.

This CDR3 is 16 amino acids long. Trimming cost V 4 bases and J 0 bases, with 14 bases left between them. The germline gives CDR1 SGHRS, CDR2 YFSETQ. Donors, without exception, were Caucasian adults residing in Nashville, Tennessee. Several immunoSEQ plates held equal portions of the genomic DNA taken from each subset. TCRdb's copy holds only in-frame clones and misses some; the assay was immunoSEQ multiplex PCR. The data show millions of clones, approximately 93% seen once. In this sample, this clone turned up once. Sequenced: naive CD4+ T cells from PBMCs. Subset specified: CD45RA+ positively selected. The chain employs TRBV5-1 and TRBJ2-1; D gene ambiguous. This TCR was recovered from a man in his late teens or twenties in good health. Some clones in this sample may be carry-over from other donors' samples. The CDR3 loop reads CASSPGRPSSYNEQFF. The CDR3 DNA sequence: TGCGCCAGCAGCCCTGGACGGCCTAGCTCCTACAATGAGCAGTTCTTC.